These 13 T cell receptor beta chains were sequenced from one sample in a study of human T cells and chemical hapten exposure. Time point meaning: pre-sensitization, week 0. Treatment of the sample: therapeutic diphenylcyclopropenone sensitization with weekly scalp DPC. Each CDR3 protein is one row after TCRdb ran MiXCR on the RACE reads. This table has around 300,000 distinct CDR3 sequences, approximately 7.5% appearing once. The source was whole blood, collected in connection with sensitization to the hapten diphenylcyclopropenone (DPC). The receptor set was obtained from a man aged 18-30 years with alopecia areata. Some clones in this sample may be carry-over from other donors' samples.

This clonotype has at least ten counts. For the CDR3, the DNA is TGTGCCAGCAGTTACGGCGGGGAGGATGAGCAGTTCTTC. Encoded protein: CASSYGGEDEQFF. The chain uses TRBV6-6 and TRBJ2-1; D is perhaps TRBD2 (6 bases). This CDR3 spans 13 amino acids. V gave up 2 bases and J gave up 8 bases, with 10 bases separating them. From germline, CDR1 is MNHNY and CDR2 SVGAGI (reference sequence).

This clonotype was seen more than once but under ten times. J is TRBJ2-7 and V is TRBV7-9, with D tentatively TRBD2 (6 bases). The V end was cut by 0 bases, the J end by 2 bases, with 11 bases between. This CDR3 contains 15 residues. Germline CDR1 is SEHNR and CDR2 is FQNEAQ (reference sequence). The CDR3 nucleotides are TGTGCCAGCAGCTTAGCGGAGGGTGGCACCTACGAGCAGTACTTC. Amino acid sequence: CASSLAEGGTYEQYF.

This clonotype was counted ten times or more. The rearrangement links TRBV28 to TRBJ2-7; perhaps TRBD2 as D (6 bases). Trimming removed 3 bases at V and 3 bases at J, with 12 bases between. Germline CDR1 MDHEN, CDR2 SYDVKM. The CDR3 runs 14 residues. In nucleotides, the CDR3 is TGTGCCAGCAGTTTGGAGCGGGCTCACTACGAGCAGTACTTC. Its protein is CASSLERAHYEQYF.

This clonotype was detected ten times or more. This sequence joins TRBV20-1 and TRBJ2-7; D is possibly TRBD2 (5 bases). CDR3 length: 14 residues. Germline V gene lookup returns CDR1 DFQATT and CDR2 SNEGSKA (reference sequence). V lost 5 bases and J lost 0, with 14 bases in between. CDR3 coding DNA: TGCAGTGCTCATCGACCGGGGAGCTCCTACGAGCAGTACTTC. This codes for CSAHRPGSSYEQYF.

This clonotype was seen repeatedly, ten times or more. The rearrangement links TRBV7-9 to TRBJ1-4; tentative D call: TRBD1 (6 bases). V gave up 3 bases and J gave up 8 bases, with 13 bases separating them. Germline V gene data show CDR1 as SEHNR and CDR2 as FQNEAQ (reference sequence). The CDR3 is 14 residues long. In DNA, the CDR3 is TGTGCCAGCAGCTTTGACAGGACCCAGGAAAAACTGTTTTTT. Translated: CASSFDRTQEKLFF. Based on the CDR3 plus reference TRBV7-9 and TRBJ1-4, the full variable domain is DTGVSQNPRHKITKRGQNVTFRCDPISEHNRLYWYRQTLGQGPEFLTYFQNEAQLEKSRLLSDRFSAERPKGSFSTLEIQRTEQGDSAMYLCASSFDRTQEKLFFGSGTQLSVL.

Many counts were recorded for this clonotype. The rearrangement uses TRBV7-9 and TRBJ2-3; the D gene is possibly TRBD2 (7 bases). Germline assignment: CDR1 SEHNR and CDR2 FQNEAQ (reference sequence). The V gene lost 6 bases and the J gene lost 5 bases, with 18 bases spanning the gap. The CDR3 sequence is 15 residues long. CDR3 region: CASSLGGLAGDTQYF. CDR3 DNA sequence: TGTGCCAGCAGTTTGGGGGGGCTAGCTGGAGATACGCAGTATTTT.

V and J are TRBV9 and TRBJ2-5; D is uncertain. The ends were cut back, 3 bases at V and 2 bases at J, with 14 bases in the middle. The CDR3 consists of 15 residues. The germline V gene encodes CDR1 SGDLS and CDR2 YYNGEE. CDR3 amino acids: CASSAIHGDQETQYF. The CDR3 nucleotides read TGTGCCAGCAGCGCCATTCATGGGGATCAAGAGACCCAGTACTTC.

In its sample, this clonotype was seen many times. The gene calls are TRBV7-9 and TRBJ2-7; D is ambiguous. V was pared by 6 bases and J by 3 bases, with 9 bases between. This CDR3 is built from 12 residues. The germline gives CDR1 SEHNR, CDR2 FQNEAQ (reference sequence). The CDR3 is CASSQKVYEQYF. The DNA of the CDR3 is TGTGCCAGCAGTCAAAAGGTCTACGAGCAGTACTTC.

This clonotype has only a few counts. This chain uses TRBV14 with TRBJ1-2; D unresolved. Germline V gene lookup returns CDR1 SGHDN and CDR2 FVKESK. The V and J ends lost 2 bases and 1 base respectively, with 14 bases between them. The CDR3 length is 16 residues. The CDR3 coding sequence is TGTGCCAGCAGCCAAAAGAAGGAGGGCGATAACTATGGCTACACCTTC. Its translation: CASSQKKEGDNYGYTF. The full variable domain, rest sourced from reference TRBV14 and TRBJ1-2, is EAGVTQFPSHSVIEKGQTVTLRCDPISGHDNLYWYRRVMGKEIKFLLHFVKESKQDESGMPNNRFLAERTGGTYSTLKVQPAELEDSGVYFCASSQKKEGDNYGYTFGSGTRLTVV.

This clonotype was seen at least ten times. This chain's CDR3 is CSARDRFRDRGYEQYF. The DNA of the CDR3 is TGCAGTGCTAGAGATCGGTTCCGGGACAGGGGGTACGAGCAGTACTTC. The chain is built from TRBV20-1 and TRBJ2-7; 11 positions agree with TRBD1. The CDR3 is made up of 16 amino acids. Per the germline V gene, CDR1 is DFQATT and CDR2 is SNEGSKA (reference sequence). The trim removed 0 bases at V and 4 bases at J, leaving 8 bases unmatched.

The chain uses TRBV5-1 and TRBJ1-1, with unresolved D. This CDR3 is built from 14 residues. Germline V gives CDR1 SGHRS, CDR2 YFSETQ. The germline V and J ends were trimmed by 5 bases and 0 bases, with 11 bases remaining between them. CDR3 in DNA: TGCGCCAGCAGGGATGCCTACATGAACACTGAAGCTTTCTTT. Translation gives CASRDAYMNTEAFF.

For the CDR3, the DNA is TGTGCCAGCAGTGTTGGACGGGCCGCAGATACGCAGTATTTT. Protein sequence: CASSVGRAADTQYF. The V and J genes are TRBV25-1 and TRBJ2-3; D is unresolved. Germline CDR1 MGHDK, CDR2 SYGVNS. The CDR3 contains 14 residues. The germline V and J ends were trimmed by 4 bases and 4 bases, with 12 bases remaining between them.

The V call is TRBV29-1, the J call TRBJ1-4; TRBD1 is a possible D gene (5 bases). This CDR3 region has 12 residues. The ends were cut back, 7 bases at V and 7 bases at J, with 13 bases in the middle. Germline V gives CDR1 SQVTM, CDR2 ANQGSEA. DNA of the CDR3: TGCAGCGCGGGACCCTTGGGTGAAAAACTGTTTTTT. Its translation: CSAGPLGEKLFF.